This TCR beta chain was sequenced for a study of CD8 T cells in ankylosing spondylitis (TCRdb year 2017). For context, the study as a whole: T cell receptor beta repertoires were profiled in healthy donors and ankylosing spondylitis patients so that disease-linked TCR variants could be found. The full study cohort comprised around 23 ankylosing spondylitis patients and some 110 healthy donors. Peripheral blood was sampled, and synovial fluid was additionally collected from ankylosing spondylitis patients. The paper as a whole reports these results and caveats: In peripheral blood, the disease-linked clones were found at relatively low frequencies and had a CD8+ phenotype. According to the report, matched synovial fluid samples from ankylosing spondylitis patients were significantly enriched for the disease-linked clones. Blood from ankylosing spondylitis patients appeared to be characterized by a TCR beta motif composed of about eight highly homologous amino acid variants. Some TCR beta motif variants had previously been reported in synovial fluid and blood of reactive arthritis patients, which suggested common disease-initiation mechanisms.

The instrument given in TCRdb is Illumina HiSeq 2500. Quantitative 5'-RACE with molecular barcodes was the method used to prepare the TCR beta libraries. For the original study's pipeline: Disease-linked TCR variants were identified with a new computational method built on a probabilistic model of VDJ rearrangement. Using fastp trimming at Q25 and MiXCR clonotype assembly, TCRdb reanalyzed the public sequencing data and kept in-frame beta chains. Under each unique CDR3 protein, matching rows form one entry showing the most common genes and DNA. The V and J calls were determined by TCRdb, not by the authors. The sample table shows almost 30,000 distinct CDR3 sequences, and about 5.3% are seen once. The ten largest clones add up to over 1.5% of the sample. This clonotype was recorded many times. Its antigen has not been determined. It has no much larger one-base neighbor in the sample; base qualities were not kept.

The receptor's source is a female donor with ankylosing spondylitis or in good health (not recorded which). Sequenced: blood, either unsorted or a sorted T cell fraction (not recorded which).

The nucleotide sequence is TGTGCCAGCAGCGCGCGGCCGGGACAGGGGAGAAAGAGCTATGGCTACACCTTC. This encodes CASSARPGQGRKSYGYTF. The chain is assembled from TRBV9 and TRBJ1-2, and 10 bases in between align with TRBD1. According to the germline V gene, CDR1 reads SGDLS and CDR2 reads YYNGEE. V is trimmed back by 3 bases and J by 4 bases, and the junction contains 15 bases that no gene match accounts for. From its cysteine to its phenylalanine, the CDR3 spans 18 amino acids. The kept DNA is CDR3 alone, 54 bases in frame from the first base.